The entry that follows covers one T cell receptor beta chain sequence. What it recognizes is unknown. The CDR3 runs 13 residues. The V gene lost 7 bases and the J gene lost 2 bases, with 12 bases spanning the gap. Germline CDR1 MNHEY, CDR2 SVGAGI. These data come from a study of OX40 agonist ivuxolimab in advanced cancers. Across the study: At about 81% male, the cohort had a mean age of 60 years, ranging from about 20 to 79. Patients with prior anti-PD-1, anti-PD-L1 or anti-CTLA-4 therapy were eligible; about 41% had some.

The table came from immunoSEQ multiplex PCR; TCRdb's copy has only in-frame clones and leaves some out. The table has around 21,000 clones, around 83% seen once. General study points: Dosing at 0.1 to 3.0 mg/kg was accompanied by clonal expansion of CD4+ and CD8+ blood T cells by week 6. Fewer expanded clones were found on average in CD4+ than in CD8+ T cells.

The material was CD4+ or CD8+ T cells sorted from blood, obtained in a trial of the OX40 agonist ivuxolimab. The receptor's source is an adult with an advanced solid tumor such as melanoma, head and neck, liver or kidney cancer. This chain links TRBV6-5 with TRBJ2-7; no clear D gene. The CDR3 loop is CASTGNYPYEQYF. The CDR3 nucleotides read TGTGCCAGCACAGGAAACTATCCCTACGAGCAGTACTTC.